These 25 T cell receptor beta chains originate from one sample sequenced in a study of regulatory T cells in long-lasting Graves disease. Time point specified: persistent/refractory GD, antithyroid drugs over 5 years with positive TRAb. PBMCs were the source of the RNA used for TCR sequencing. With iRepertoire HTBI primers and Arm-PCR of CDR3 regions, TCR beta libraries were built. Using its own MiXCR run on the multiplex PCR reads, TCRdb lists one record per CDR3 protein. The sample has about 470,000 distinct CDR3 sequences, 20% to 25% seen once. This material consisted of peripheral blood mononuclear cells (PBMCs), taken when the disease was refractory, from a patient treated with antithyroid drugs. The receptors here all came from a female donor with Graves disease.

In this sample, this clonotype turned up a few times. J is TRBJ1-1 and V is TRBV7-9; TRBD1 is a possible D gene (5 bases). This CDR3 is 14 amino acids long. The V gene's germline CDR1 is SEHNR and CDR2 FQNEAQ (reference sequence). Trimming left V 5 bases short and J 4 bases short, with 14 bases between. The CDR3 coding sequence is TGTGCCAGCAGCGCTACCCAGGGATTCACTGAAGCTTTCTTT. Protein sequence: CASSATQGFTEAFF.

In this sample, this clonotype turned up many times. V gene TRBV6-2 or TRBV6-3 combines with J gene TRBJ1-2, with D uncertain. The germline V gene has CDR1 MNHEY and CDR2 SVGEGT. The CDR3 contains 15 residues. Trimming stripped 0 bases from V and 6 bases from J, with 14 bases between. Written as DNA, the CDR3 is TGTGCCAGCAGTTACTCGAGTAGGGCCGGGAATGGCTACACCTTC. Protein sequence: CASSYSSRAGNGYTF.

This clonotype has more than one count but fewer than ten. The genes are TRBV2 and TRBJ2-3, with TRBD2 identical over 13 bases. The V gene's germline CDR1 is SNHLY and CDR2 FYNNEI. The CDR3 has 14 residues. After removal of 4 bases from V and 9 bases from J, the junction contained 4 bases not matched to a gene. The CDR3 DNA reads TGTGCCAGCAGTGGGACTAGCGGGAGAAGGACGCAGTATTTT. It specifies CASSGTSGRRTQYF.

This clonotype has more than one count but fewer than ten. The chain joins TRBV27 to TRBJ2-7; no clear D. V gave up 6 bases and J gave up 0 bases, with 12 bases separating them. This CDR3 has 14 residues. CDR1 is MNHEY and CDR2 is SMNVEV in the germline V gene (reference sequence). CDR3 sequence: CASRTAHSSYEQYF. The CDR3 DNA reads as TGTGCCAGCAGGACCGCCCATAGCTCCTACGAGCAGTACTTC.

The table lists this clonotype with a few counts. The J gene is TRBJ2-1, the V gene TRBV30; maybe TRBD1 (5 bases). The V and J ends lost 2 bases and 2 bases respectively, with 10 bases between them. Germline values: CDR1 GTSNPN, CDR2 SVGIG (reference sequence). The CDR3 is made up of 14 amino acids. CDR3 in DNA: TGTGCCTGGAGTAAGACAGTTACCTACAATGAGCAGTTCTTC. This encodes CAWSKTVTYNEQFF.

Remarks on this clonotype: A much larger clonotype is one base distant, so this may be a read error. The V gene is TRBV6-2 or TRBV6-3, the J gene TRBJ1-5; possibly TRBD1 for D (6 bases). Germline CDR1 reads MNHEY; CDR2 reads SVGEGT. The CDR3 has 16 residues. The CDR3 region is CTSSYKQGINNQPQHF. The CDR3 nucleotides read TGTACCAGCAGTTATAAACAGGGAATTAACAATCAGCCCCAGCATTTT.

This clonotype was counted a few times. The V call is TRBV7-9, the J call TRBJ2-7, with TRBD1 matching over 8 bases. The germline gives CDR1 SEHNR, CDR2 FQNEAQ (reference sequence). The CDR3 loop spans 15 amino acids. The junction had 15 bases not matched to a gene; V was cut back by 7 bases and J by 7 bases. The CDR3 bases are TGTGCCAGCACCTTGGGGACAGGCCTTAGTGGGGAGCAGTACTTC. Its translation is CASTLGTGLSGEQYF.

This clonotype was counted many times. This chain connects TRBV20-1 to TRBJ1-1; D not certain. Germline values: CDR1 DFQATT, CDR2 SNEGSKA (reference sequence). The CDR3 is made up of 11 amino acids. V lost 0 bases to trimming and J lost 5 bases, with 4 bases between them. CDR3 loop: CSARDRTEAFF. Here the CDR3 DNA reads TGCAGTGCTAGAGACCGAACTGAAGCTTTCTTT.

This clonotype was detected a few times. One base away lies a much larger clone, so this may be a sequencing read error. This likely comes from a read error, as the CDR3 has no conserved phenylalanine or tryptophan at its end. The V call is TRBV2, the J call TRBJ2-7; 8 bases match TRBD2. This CDR3 has 18 amino acids. V was clipped by 5 bases and J by 7 bases; unmatched bases: 22. CDR1 is SNHLY and CDR2 is FYNNEI in the germline V gene. CDR3 in amino acids: CASSQDSLISGDGGEQYL. Written as DNA, the CDR3 is TGTGCCAGCAGTCAAGACAGCCTAATTAGCGGGGACGGCGGAGAGCAGTACCTC.

The V call is TRBV3-1, the J call TRBJ2-2; D not certain. This CDR3 comprises 14 residues. Germline CDR1 LGHDT, CDR2 YNNKEL (reference sequence). The V end was cut by 0 bases, the J end by 4 bases, with 6 bases between. The CDR3 region has the DNA TGTGCCAGCAGCCAAGATGTCAGCACCGGGGAGCTGTTTTTT. Amino acid sequence: CASSQDVSTGELFF.

This chain links TRBV5-4 with TRBJ2-5; TRBD1 agrees at 7 bases. The CDR3 totals 14 residues. V lost 4 bases, J lost 4 bases, and 7 bases stayed unmatched. Germline assignment: CDR1 SGHNT and CDR2 YYREEE (reference sequence). CDR3 coding DNA: TGTGCCAGCAGCCTCCGGGACAGCCTAGAGACCCAGTACTTC. Its translation is CASSLRDSLETQYF.

This clonotype was seen a few times. This chain uses TRBV12-3 or TRBV12-4 with TRBJ1-5; possibly TRBD1 for D (6 bases). The CDR3 is 15 residues long. The ends were cut back, 4 bases at V and 2 bases at J, with 12 bases in the middle. The CDR3 DNA is TGTGCCAGCAGTTCAAGGGGGACGCGCAATCAGCCCCAGCATTTT. It yields the protein CASSSRGTRNQPQHF.

The chain links TRBV5-1 to TRBJ2-2, with D hard to call. The V gene's germline CDR1 is SGHRS and CDR2 YFSETQ. Between the trimmed V and J ends, which lost 0 bases and 4 bases, there was a span of 10 bases. The CDR3 consists of 15 residues. The chain's CDR3 is CASSLDPTSTGELFF. CDR3 nucleotides: TGCGCCAGCAGCTTGGACCCCACGAGCACCGGGGAGCTGTTTTTT.

This clonotype was seen a few times. The rearrangement links TRBV5-1 to TRBJ1-5, with 9 positions matching TRBD1. With 0 bases clipped from V and 5 bases from J, the junction kept 3 bases outside the gene matches. The CDR3 runs to 15 residues. Germline CDR1 and CDR2: SGHRS and YFSETQ. The CDR3, as DNA: TGCGCCAGCAGCTTGGCGGGACAGGGTCATCAGCCCCAGCATTTT. This encodes CASSLAGQGHQPQHF.

This clonotype showed up just a few times. CDR3 residues: CASRDYNEQFF. Here the CDR3 DNA reads TGTGCCAGCAGAGATTACAATGAGCAGTTCTTC. The V call is TRBV27, the J call TRBJ2-1, with unresolved D. Trimming pared 6 bases from V and 4 bases from J, leaving 4 bases between. The CDR3 is 11 residues long. The germline CDR1 and CDR2 sequences are MNHEY and SMNVEV (reference sequence).

This clonotype was observed many times. The V call is TRBV12-3 or TRBV12-4, the J call TRBJ2-7, with 11 bases lining up with TRBD1. The CDR3 extends over 16 amino acids. V trimming: 4 bases; J trimming: 2 bases; junction bases outside the gene matches: 7. The CDR3 is CASSYHPGQGAYEQYF. DNA for the CDR3: TGTGCCAGCAGTTACCACCCGGGACAGGGGGCCTACGAGCAGTACTTC.

The CDR3 here is CASSAEVDRVGYGYTF. CDR3 nucleotides: TGCGCCAGCAGCGCCGAGGTGGACAGGGTTGGGTATGGCTACACCTTC. The V and J genes are TRBV5-1 and TRBJ1-2; the match to TRBD1 covers 8 bases. Germline V lookup: CDR1 SGHRS, CDR2 YFSETQ. J lost 5 bases, V lost 4 bases, and 13 bases had no gene match. The CDR3 spans 16 residues.

This clonotype was counted only a few times. This chain uses TRBV27 with TRBJ1-1, with D hard to call. This CDR3 comprises 15 residues. Germline V gene data show CDR1 as MNHEY and CDR2 as SMNVEV (reference sequence). Trimming left V 3 bases short and J 3 bases short, with 14 bases between. The CDR3: CASSFAGDLYTEAFF. The CDR3 DNA reads as TGTGCCAGCAGTTTTGCGGGAGATTTATACACTGAAGCTTTCTTT.

This rearrangement joins TRBV5-1 to TRBJ1-5; 7 bases map to TRBD1. V lost 2 bases and J lost 6; bases outside the gene matches: 8. The V gene's germline CDR1 is SGHRS and CDR2 YFSETQ. This CDR3 has 15 amino acids. The CDR3 spells CASSFQGGSGQPQHF. CDR3 in DNA: TGCGCCAGCAGCTTCCAGGGGGGCTCGGGTCAGCCCCAGCATTTT. Complete variable domain (other parts from reference TRBV5-1 and TRBJ1-5): KAGVTQTPRYLIKTRGQQVTLSCSPISGHRSVSWYQQTPGQGLQFLFEYFSETQRNKGNFPGRFSGRQFSNSRSEMNVSTLELGDSALYLCASSFQGGSGQPQHFGDGTRLSIL.

This clonotype appeared many times. This chain connects TRBV11-2 to TRBJ2-6; 9 bases are shared with TRBD1. The V segment lost 4 bases and the J segment 2 bases; nucleotides outside the gene matches: 9. Per germline, CDR1 SGHAT and CDR2 FQNNGV. The CDR3 totals 18 residues. CDR3 DNA: TGTGCCAGCAGCTCAGCAGACAGGGGGATAGCTGGGGCCAACGTCCTGACTTTC. Amino acid sequence: CASSSADRGIAGANVLTF.

The rearrangement joins TRBV6-2 or TRBV6-3 to TRBJ2-7, with TRBD2 identical over 11 bases. The junction had 5 bases not matched to a gene; V was cut back by 5 bases and J by 2 bases. The germline V gene has CDR1 MNHEY and CDR2 SVGEGT. CDR3 length: 15 amino acids. The CDR3 region is CASSVLAGGPYEQYF. CDR3 nucleotide sequence: TGTGCCAGCAGTGTTCTAGCGGGAGGCCCCTACGAGCAGTACTTC.

This clonotype has just a few counts. In nucleotides, the CDR3 is TGTGCCAGCACCCCGCAGCCAGGGGTAAGGGAAAAACTGTTTTTT. This sequence encodes CASTPQPGVREKLFF. The gene calls are TRBV12-3 or TRBV12-4 and TRBJ1-4; D may be TRBD1 (6 bases). Trimming shortened V by 7 bases and J by 8 bases, and 20 bases separated the two germline ends. The CDR3 is made up of 15 amino acids.

This clonotype came up a few times. The V call is TRBV30, the J call TRBJ1-1; the D gene is possibly TRBD1 (5 bases). The CDR3 is made up of 13 amino acids. Trimming removed 1 base from V and 4 bases from J, with 10 bases in between. Germline V lookup: CDR1 GTSNPN, CDR2 SVGIG (reference sequence). The CDR3 region has the DNA TGTGCCTGGAGTGGGCAGGGCATCACTGAAGCTTTCTTT. Its translation is CAWSGQGITEAFF.

This clonotype was seen a handful of times. The gene calls are TRBV29-1 and TRBJ1-1; unclear D gene. V lost 8 bases and J lost 3, with 13 bases in between. CDR1 and CDR2 (germline): SQVTM, ANQGSEA. This CDR3 has 12 residues. CDR3 in amino acids: CSIGRSDTEAFF. In DNA form, the CDR3 reads TGCAGCATAGGGAGGTCGGACACTGAAGCTTTCTTT. The full variable domain, in which reference TRBV29-1 and TRBJ1-1 provide the parts outside the CDR3, is SAVISQKPSRDICQRGTSLTIQCQVDSQVTMMFWYRQQPGQSLTLIATANQGSEATYESGFVIDKFPISRPNLTFSTLTVSNMSPEDSSIYLCSIGRSDTEAFFGQGTRLTVV.

This sequence joins TRBV20-1 and TRBJ1-1; maybe TRBD1 (6 bases). V was trimmed by 0 bases and J by 3 bases, leaving 11 bases between them. CDR1 and CDR2 from the germline V gene are DFQATT and SNEGSKA (reference sequence). This CDR3 has 14 amino acids. CDR3 sequence reads: CSARDPGQYTEAFF. For the CDR3, the DNA is TGCAGTGCTAGAGACCCCGGACAGTACACTGAAGCTTTCTTT.